The 29 T cell receptor beta chains below come from one sample, sequenced in a study of shared clonotypes between healthy human individuals. Sequenced by immunoSEQ multiplex PCR; TCRdb stores in-frame clones only, minus some. Among 2 million to 2.5 million clones listed, approximately 96% were seen once. Sequenced sample: naive CD4+ T cells sorted from blood. Subset reported: CD45RA+ positively selected. The receptors derive from a man between 18 and 29 years old in good health.

This clone appeared a single time. The CDR3 DNA sequence: TGTGCCAGCAGTTACGGCTTGGCAAATACCTATGGCTACACCTTC. Translating it yields CASSYGLANTYGYTF. V and J are TRBV6-6 and TRBJ1-2; D remains ambiguous. V was cut by 2 bases and J by 4 bases, with 14 bases left in between. CDR1 and CDR2 from the germline V gene are MNHNY and SVGAGI (reference sequence). The CDR3 is made up of 15 amino acids.

The chain couples TRBV18 to TRBJ1-4, with TRBD1 as a possible D gene (5 bases). CDR1 KGHSH and CDR2 LQKENI come from the germline V gene. The CDR3 loop spans 14 amino acids. V dropped 1 base and J dropped 6 bases, with 9 bases sitting between them. For the CDR3, the DNA is TGTGCCAGCTCACCACTGGCGGGGGATGAAAAACTGTTTTTT. Protein sequence: CASSPLAGDEKLFF.

A few counts support this clone. The identical CDR3 is also encoded by other nucleotide sequences in the sample. The chain links TRBV5-1 to TRBJ2-5; 10 bases fit TRBD2. V trimming: 4 bases; J trimming: 1 base; junction bases outside the gene matches: 1. CDR3 length: 14 residues. CDR1 is SGHRS and CDR2 is YFSETQ in the germline V gene. In DNA, the CDR3 is TGCGCCAGCAGCCGGACTAGCGGCCAAGAGACCCAGTACTTC. Protein product: CASSRTSGQETQYF.

This clone has just one count. V gene TRBV4-1 combines with J gene TRBJ2-7; 9 bases line up with TRBD1. The CDR3 sequence is 16 residues long. Germline V gene lookup returns CDR1 MGHRA and CDR2 YSYEKL. Trimming removed 4 bases from V and 5 bases from J; junction bases left unmatched: 12. For the CDR3, the DNA is TGCGCCAGCAGCCCTTTCCGGGACAGGGTCAATCACGAGCAGTACTTC. Amino acid sequence: CASSPFRDRVNHEQYF.

V is TRBV5-1 and J is TRBJ2-3; unclear D gene. Germline V CDR1 and CDR2: SGHRS, YFSETQ. This CDR3 is built from 13 residues. Trimming removed 6 bases from V and 4 bases from J, with 12 bases in between. The CDR3 region has the DNA TGCGCCAGCACCCTCGAGCACCCAGATACGCAGTATTTT. It codes for CASTLEHPDTQYF.

The rearrangement uses TRBV14 and TRBJ1-3; unclear D gene. Trimming stripped 3 bases from V and 3 bases from J, with 3 bases between. CDR1 SGHDN and CDR2 FVKESK come from the germline V gene. The length of the CDR3 is 12 residues. The CDR3 region is CASSHIGNTIYF. The CDR3 bases are TGTGCCAGCAGCCATATTGGAAACACCATATATTTT.

For this clone: Mismatch with germline at one junction end may stem from a read error. V gene TRBV7-7 combines with J gene TRBJ2-1; 13 nucleotides line up with TRBD2. CDR1 SSHAT and CDR2 FNYEAQ come from the germline V gene (reference sequence). The CDR3 has 17 amino acids. CDR3 coding DNA: TGTGCTAGCAGCTTAGCAGTAACTAGCGGGGGGGCGGTTGAGCAGTTCTTC. The encoded protein is CASSLAVTSGGAVEQFF.

This chain links TRBV5-6 with TRBJ1-6; the match to TRBD1 covers 8 bases. Germline V gene data show CDR1 as SGHDT and CDR2 as YYEEEE. This CDR3 contains 15 residues. Trimming took 3 bases from V and 10 from J; bases not matched to a gene: 9. CDR3 amino acids: CASSSEGQGGSPLHF. The CDR3 bases are TGTGCCAGCAGCTCGGAAGGACAGGGAGGCTCACCCCTCCACTTT. The variable domain in full, completed from reference TRBV5-6 and TRBJ1-6, reads DAGVTQSPTHLIKTRGQQVTLRCSPKSGHDTVSWYQQALGQGPQFIFQYYEEEERQRGNFPDRFSGHQFPNYSSELNVNALLLGDSALYLCASSSEGQGGSPLHFGNGTRLTVT.

Details on this clone: The same CDR3 also results from other DNA sequences found in this sample. The genes are TRBV6-1 and TRBJ1-3, with D perhaps TRBD1 (6 bases). Trimming stripped 4 bases from V and 4 bases from J, with 11 bases between. Germline V gene sequence: CDR1 MNHNS, CDR2 SASEGT. The length of the CDR3 is 14 residues. The chain's CDR3 is CASSVGASGNTIYF. CDR3 nucleotides: TGTGCCAGCAGTGTGGGGGCTTCAGGAAACACCATATATTTT.

V gene TRBV5-1 combines with J gene TRBJ2-7, with TRBD1 matching over 8 bases. There are 15 residues in the CDR3. From germline, CDR1 is SGHRS and CDR2 YFSETQ. Germline trimming cut 0 bases from V and 5 bases from J; bases unmatched to any gene: 7. The CDR3 nucleotides read TGCGCCAGCAGCTTGGCGGGACAGGCTACCCACGAGCAGTACTTC. It translates to CASSLAGQATHEQYF.

The chain couples TRBV7-3 to TRBJ1-5, with TRBD1 as a possible D gene (5 bases). The CDR3 is 21 amino acids. The germline V gene encodes CDR1 SGHTA and CDR2 FQGTGA. V gave up 1 base and J gave up 0 bases, with 25 bases separating them. CDR3 sequence: CASSLKVMVTGRLISNQPQHF. The CDR3 DNA sequence: TGTGCCAGCAGCTTAAAGGTTATGGTAACAGGCCGCTTGATTAGCAATCAGCCCCAGCATTTT.

The chain carries TRBV6-6 and TRBJ2-7; D call uncertain. The V gene lost 8 bases and the J gene lost 4 bases, with 9 bases spanning the gap. Germline loops: CDR1 MNHNY, CDR2 SVGAGI (reference sequence). The CDR3 consists of 11 residues. CDR3 amino acids: CASGEIYEQYF. In DNA form, the CDR3 reads TGTGCCAGCGGCGAAATATACGAGCAGTACTTC.

The V gene is TRBV2, the J gene TRBJ2-3, with D perhaps assigned TRBD1 or TRBD2 (5 bases each). Per germline, CDR1 SNHLY and CDR2 FYNNEI. CDR3 size: 14 residues. Trimming left V 5 bases short and J 1 base short, with 10 bases between. DNA of the CDR3: TGTGCCAGCAGTTCCGGGGCCGGCACAGATACGCAGTATTTT. Translating it yields CASSSGAGTDTQYF.

The gene calls are TRBV5-8 and TRBJ2-7, with D perhaps assigned TRBD1 or TRBD2 (5 bases each). The V and J ends lost 7 bases and 1 base respectively, with 12 bases between them. Looked up from germline, CDR1 is SGHTS and CDR2 is YDEGEE. CDR3 length equals 13 residues. In DNA, the CDR3 is TGTGCCAGCTCCGGGACCCAGTCCTACGAGCAGTACTTC. Translation gives CASSGTQSYEQYF.

This clone was picked up one time. The chain uses TRBV19 and TRBJ2-1, with 11 bases lining up with TRBD2. This CDR3 has 15 residues. CDR1 is LNHDA, CDR2 SQIVND, per germline (reference sequence). The V gene end was trimmed by 0 bases and the J gene end by 9 bases; junction bases not matched to a gene: 4. The CDR3 sequence: CASSIELAGVGEQFF. CDR3 coding DNA: TGTGCCAGTAGTATAGAACTAGCGGGAGTGGGTGAGCAGTTCTTC. The complete variable domain, with remaining parts taken from reference TRBV19 and TRBJ2-1, reads DGGITQSPKYLFRKEGQNVTLSCEQNLNHDAMYWYRQDPGQGLRLIYYSQIVNDFQKGDIAEGYSVSREKKESFPLTVTSAQKNPTAFYLCASSIELAGVGEQFFGPGTRLTVL.

The chain joins TRBV4-1 to TRBJ1-3; D not certain. V shed 0 bases and J shed 0 bases, with 9 bases lying between them. Germline values: CDR1 MGHRA, CDR2 YSYEKL. This CDR3 is built from 16 residues. The CDR3 nucleotides read TGCGCCAGCAGCCAAGATTTGCAGAGCTCTGGAAACACCATATATTTT. Amino acid sequence: CASSQDLQSSGNTIYF.

J is TRBJ2-2 and V is TRBV30; D is uncertain. The CDR3 is made up of 14 amino acids. The V end lost 4 bases, the J end lost 1 base, and 10 bases lay between the germline ends. The germline V gene has CDR1 GTSNPN and CDR2 SVGIG (reference sequence). The CDR3 DNA reads as TGTGCCTGGACTCCGGCCAGGAACACCGGGGAGCTGTTTTTT. Protein sequence: CAWTPARNTGELFF.

The V and J genes are TRBV18 and TRBJ2-3; a weak D match, TRBD1 (5 bases). Trimming took 2 bases from V and 5 from J, leaving 8 bases between them. There are 13 residues in the CDR3. Per the germline V gene, CDR1 is KGHSH and CDR2 is LQKENI. CDR3 sequence reads: CASSPAGKDTQYF. The CDR3 bases are TGTGCCAGCTCACCAGCAGGGAAAGATACGCAGTATTTT.

The chain employs TRBV30 and TRBJ1-3; no reliable D call. There are 13 residues in the CDR3. V dropped 4 bases and J dropped 4 bases, with 11 bases sitting between them. In germline, CDR1 is GTSNPN, CDR2 SVGIG (reference sequence). CDR3 sequence reads: CAWTDQGGNTIYF. The CDR3, as DNA: TGTGCCTGGACCGACCAAGGGGGAAACACCATATATTTT.

J is TRBJ2-7 and V is TRBV30; 7 nucleotides agree with TRBD2. The CDR3 sequence is 13 residues long. The junction had 4 bases not matched to a gene; V was cut back by 2 bases and J by 3 bases. Germline values: CDR1 GTSNPN, CDR2 SVGIG (reference sequence). The CDR3 DNA sequence: TGTGCCTGGAGTCGGGGGGTAGACTACGAGCAGTACTTC. Translating gives CAWSRGVDYEQYF. Variable domain in full (rest from reference TRBV30 and TRBJ2-7): SQTIHQWPATLVQPVGSPLSLECTVEGTSNPNLYWYRQAAGRGLQLLFYSVGIGQISSEVPQNLSASRPQDRQFILSSKKLLLSDSGFYLCAWSRGVDYEQYFGPGTRLTVT.

About this clone: Other DNA sequences of this sample code for an identical CDR3. The gene calls are TRBV6-5 and TRBJ2-5; TRBD2 might be the D (6 bases). The germline V gene encodes CDR1 MNHEY and CDR2 SVGAGI. V was cut by 5 bases and J by 5 bases, with 12 bases left in between. The CDR3 runs to 13 residues. The CDR3 DNA follows: TGTGCCAGCAGTCGCGGGGAGCAGGAGACCCAGTACTTC. This sequence encodes CASSRGEQETQYF.

The V and J genes are TRBV4-1 and TRBJ2-5; a possible D gene is TRBD1 (6 bases). The germline V and J ends were trimmed by 6 bases and 0 bases, with 14 bases remaining between them. There are 15 residues in the CDR3. CDR1 and CDR2 from the germline V gene are MGHRA and YSYEKL. CDR3 region: CASSQRGFDQETQYF. CDR3 nucleotide sequence: TGCGCCAGCAGTCAAAGGGGGTTCGACCAAGAGACCCAGTACTTC.

J is TRBJ2-7 and V is TRBV29-1, with 10 bases lining up with TRBD1. Germline trimming cut 6 bases from V and 2 bases from J; bases unmatched to any gene: 4. The CDR3 is 13 residues long. CDR1 is SQVTM and CDR2 is ANQGSEA in the germline V gene. CDR3 nucleotide sequence: TGCAGCGTCGGACAGGGGGGCCCCTACGAGCAGTACTTC. Translated: CSVGQGGPYEQYF.

The chain employs TRBV30 and TRBJ2-1; 10 bases agree with TRBD2. Germline CDR1 and CDR2: GTSNPN and SVGIG (reference sequence). This CDR3 has 17 amino acids. V shed 0 bases, J shed 4 bases, and the junction held 9 bases outside the gene matches. The CDR3 loop is CAWSVQRGTSVYNEQFF. The CDR3 DNA reads TGTGCCTGGAGTGTACAGAGAGGGACTAGCGTGTACAATGAGCAGTTCTTC.

Of note for this clone: Other DNA sequences within the sample encode an identical CDR3. The J gene is TRBJ1-1, the V gene TRBV6-6, with no clear D. The CDR3 runs 13 residues. The germline V gene encodes CDR1 MNHNY and CDR2 SVGAGI (reference sequence). Trimming cost V 2 bases and J 4 bases, with 8 bases left between them. In DNA, the CDR3 is TGTGCCAGCAGTTACAGCGGGGTCACTGAAGCTTTCTTT. Its protein is CASSYSGVTEAFF.

The chain carries TRBV5-8 and TRBJ1-5, with D hard to call. Per germline, CDR1 SGHTS and CDR2 YDEGEE. V lost 0 bases and J 1 base, leaving 5 bases between the germline ends. This CDR3 region has 14 residues. The CDR3 nucleotides read TGTGCCAGCAGCTTGGAGCAGAGCAATCAGCCCCAGCATTTT. It specifies CASSLEQSNQPQHF.

Comments on this clone: One junction end disagrees with the germline gene, perhaps due to a read error. This rearrangement joins TRBV30 to TRBJ2-3; TRBD2 aligns across 7 bases. Germline values: CDR1 GTSNPN, CDR2 SVGIG (reference sequence). CDR3 length: 12 residues. CDR3 amino acids: CAWRTSRDTQYF. The CDR3 DNA is TGTGCCTGGAGGACTAGCAGAGATACGCAGTATTTT.

The genes are TRBV27 and TRBJ2-4, with a possible D match to TRBD1 (5 bases). V was pared by 6 bases and J by 3 bases, with 9 bases between. This CDR3 contains 13 residues. Germline loops: CDR1 MNHEY, CDR2 SMNVEV (reference sequence). The CDR3 DNA is TGTGCCAGCAGGACAGAAGACAAAAACATTCAGTACTTC. Its translation: CASRTEDKNIQYF.

This clone has just one count. The rearrangement links TRBV2 to TRBJ2-2; D gene ambiguous. Per germline, CDR1 SNHLY and CDR2 FYNNEI. This CDR3 comprises 14 residues. The germline V and J ends were trimmed by 7 bases and 3 bases, with 12 bases remaining between them. The CDR3 coding sequence is TGTGCCAGCACCGAGGCCGCGGACACCGGGGAGCTGTTTTTT. Its protein is CASTEAADTGELFF.